Below, 5 T cell receptor beta chains from the same sample are listed, as sequenced in a study of T cells in women clearing cervical HPV infection. The protocol was immunoSEQ multiplex PCR, while the TCRdb copy is restricted to in-frame clones and leaves out a portion. The sample has about 39,000 clones. Sequenced input: blood buffy coat. These receptors came from a woman aged 18 to 75 with a cervical HPV16 infection that either progressed to CIN3+ or cleared (not recorded which).

A remark on this clone: The observed sequence ends 3 residues before the CDR3 terminus, with the missing tail filled in from the germline J gene. This rearrangement joins TRBV28 to TRBJ2-7; TRBD1 matches at 7 bases. The junction had 21 bases not matched to a gene; V was cut back by 6 bases and J by 4 bases. The CDR3 length is 18 residues. The germline V gene encodes CDR1 MDHEN and CDR2 SYDVKM. The sequenced CDR3 bases are TGTGCCAGCAGGCCGACAGGGATCCAGGCGGTTATGCCTTACGAG. Encoded protein: CASRPTGIQAVMPYE. The whole CDR3 sequence is CASRPTGIQAVMPYEQYF.

Note on this clone: Read sequence stops 3 residues before the CDR3 end, and the germline J gene provides the missing end. V usage is TRBV7-3 and J usage is TRBJ1-4; 7 bases are a match to TRBD1. In germline, CDR1 is SGHTA, CDR2 FQGTGA. The CDR3 runs 15 residues. The covered CDR3 bases are TGTGCCAGCAGCTGGGCGGGACAGAGAAATTCACCA. Residues: CASSWAGQRNSP. The CDR3, in full, reads CASSWAGQRNSPLFF.

For this clone: The CDR3 goes on 3 residues after the read ends, and that part is filled in from the germline J gene. The rearrangement joins TRBV19 to TRBJ2-5; 11 bases are a match to TRBD2. V lost 3 bases to trimming and J lost 5 bases; unmatched junction nucleotides: 2. There are 14 residues in the CDR3. Germline V gene sequence: CDR1 LNHDA, CDR2 SQIVND (reference sequence). The CDR3 loop reads CASSMTSGTETQYF. CDR3 DNA, as far as it was read: TGTGCCAGTAGTATGACTAGCGGGACGGAGACC.

Concerning this clone: The CDR3 end falls 3 residues outside the read, so it is completed with the germline J gene. The rearrangement links TRBV7-9 to TRBJ1-2; no clear D. CDR3 length: 14 amino acids. The germline gives CDR1 SEHNR, CDR2 FQNEAQ (reference sequence). The CDR3: CASSLGLDPDTYTF. The sequenced CDR3 bases are TGTGCCAGCAGCTTAGGACTGGATCCAGATACC.

In the case of this clone: The read finishes 3 residues shy of the CDR3 end, and the germline J gene is used to complete it. The chain carries TRBV30 and TRBJ1-2; D possibly corresponds to TRBD1 (5 bases). Trimming removed 5 bases at V and 0 bases at J, with 10 bases between. Germline V gives CDR1 GTSNPN, CDR2 SVGIG (reference sequence). This CDR3 is 13 amino acids long. CDR3 amino acids: CAWSGLTNYGYTF. The covered CDR3 bases are TGTGCCTGGTCGGGACTGACTAACTATGGC.